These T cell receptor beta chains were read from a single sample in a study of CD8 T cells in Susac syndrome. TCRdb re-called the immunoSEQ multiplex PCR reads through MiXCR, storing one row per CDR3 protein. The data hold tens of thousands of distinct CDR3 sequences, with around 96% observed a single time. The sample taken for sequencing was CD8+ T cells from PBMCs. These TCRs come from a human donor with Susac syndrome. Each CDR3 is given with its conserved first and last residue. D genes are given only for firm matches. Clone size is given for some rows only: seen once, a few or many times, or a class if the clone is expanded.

DNA: TGTGCCAGCAAGTCGACAGGGGGTAGGGATGAGCAGTTCTTC
CDR3: CASKSTGGRDEQFF
J: TRBJ2-1
size: .
V: TRBV5-4
D: TRBD1

DNA: TGTGCCTGGAGTGTAAGCACCGGGGGGAATCAGCCCCAGCATTTT
CDR3: CAWSVSTGGNQPQHF
J: TRBJ1-5
size: .
V: TRBV30
D: .

DNA: TGTGCCTGGAGTGGGTCAGGCTCGAGCTCCTACAATGAGCAGTTCTTC
CDR3: CAWSGSGSSSYNEQFF
J: TRBJ2-1
size: few
V: TRBV30
D: .

DNA: TGTGCCAGTAGTGGACAGGGGATGATGCCCCAGCATTTT
CDR3: CASSGQGMMPQHF
J: TRBJ1-5
size: .
V: TRBV19
D: TRBD1

DNA: TGCAGTGAGGGGACTAGCACAGATACGCAGTATTTT
CDR3: CSEGTSTDTQYF
J: TRBJ2-3
size: .
V: TRBV20-1
D: .

DNA: TGTGCCAGCAGTCAAGACTGGACAGGGGAAAGGCAACTCCACTTT
CDR3: CASSQDWTGERQLHF
J: TRBJ1-6
size: .
V: TRBV27
D: TRBD1

DNA: TGTGCCAGCAGTGATTGGAGCAATCAGCCCCAGCATTTT
CDR3: CASSDWSNQPQHF
J: TRBJ1-5
size: .
V: TRBV25-1
D: .

DNA: TGTGCCAGCTCAATCACCCCGTACGAGCAGTACTTC
CDR3: CASSITPYEQYF
J: TRBJ2-7
size: .
V: TRBV18
D: .

DNA: TGTGCCAGCAGTTCTTCAATGTTCAGCCGGGACAGGGACAACTATGGCTACACCTTC
CDR3: CASSSSMFSRDRDNYGYTF
J: TRBJ1-2
size: .
V: TRBV6-5
D: TRBD1

DNA: TGTGCCAGCAGCGAAGGGGACTGGTCCTATGGCTACACCTTC
CDR3: CASSEGDWSYGYTF
J: TRBJ1-2
size: .
V: TRBV9
D: .

DNA: TGTGCCAGTAGTACGGACAGGGGCCACGAGCAGTACTTC
CDR3: CASSTDRGHEQYF
J: TRBJ2-7
size: .
V: TRBV19
D: TRBD1

DNA: TGTGCCGCATTCATGGCGGATACGCAGTATTTT
CDR3: CAAFMADTQYF
J: TRBJ2-3
size: .
V: TRBV7-3
D: .

DNA: TGTGCCAGCAGTTACCCGGGACAGGGAGGCGGCTACACCTTC
CDR3: CASSYPGQGGGYTF
J: TRBJ1-2
size: .
V: TRBV6-5
D: TRBD1

DNA: TGTGCCACCGGGAGAGCAGCACAAGAGACCCAGTACTTC
CDR3: CATGRAAQETQYF
J: TRBJ2-5
size: .
V: TRBV3-1
D: .

DNA: TGCGCCAGCAGCTTAACACAGGGGGAAGCTTTCTTT
CDR3: CASSLTQGEAFF
J: TRBJ1-1
size: .
V: TRBV5-1
D: TRBD1

DNA: TGTGCCAGCAGTCTCGCCTCCGGGGGGGGAAAAAATGAGCAGTTCTTC
CDR3: CASSLASGGGKNEQFF
J: TRBJ2-1
size: .
V: TRBV28
D: TRBD2

DNA: TGCAGTGCTAGAGATGTCGTTGAGGGAGAGACCCAGTACTTC
CDR3: CSARDVVEGETQYF
J: TRBJ2-5
size: .
V: TRBV20-1
D: .

DNA: TGTGCCAGCAGCCGGACAGATAGAGAGACCCAGTACTTC
CDR3: CASSRTDRETQYF
J: TRBJ2-5
size: few
V: TRBV6-5
D: .

DNA: TGCAGTGCTAGAGAGTACCAGGGGGCTTATGGTGAAGCTTTCTTT
CDR3: CSAREYQGAYGEAFF
J: TRBJ1-1
size: .
V: TRBV20-1
D: TRBD1

DNA: TGTGCCTGGATTCCGGGCAGCCTGGGACTTACGCGAAAACTGTTTTTT
CDR3: CAWIPGSLGLTRKLFF
J: TRBJ1-4
size: .
V: TRBV30
D: .

DNA: TGCAGTGCTAGAGACGCCAGGGGGCTTGACTATGGCTACACCTTC
CDR3: CSARDARGLDYGYTF
J: TRBJ1-2
size: .
V: TRBV20-1
D: TRBD1

DNA: TGTGCCAGCAGCGTAAACTGGGCGGGGGCCGAGACCGGGGAGCTGTTTTTT
CDR3: CASSVNWAGAETGELFF
J: TRBJ2-2
size: .
V: TRBV9
D: .

DNA: TGTGCCAGCCTAACCGCGCCAGGACACAATGAGCAGTTCTTC
CDR3: CASLTAPGHNEQFF
J: TRBJ2-1
size: .
V: TRBV28
D: .

DNA: TGTGCCAGCAGCCAAGATGGAAGGGGGGAGGGCCAAGAGACCCAGTACTTC
CDR3: CASSQDGRGEGQETQYF
J: TRBJ2-5
size: .
V: TRBV4-2
D: .

DNA: TGCAGCGGGGGACAGGCGGGGAGTGAGCAGTTCTTC
CDR3: CSGGQAGSEQFF
J: TRBJ2-1
size: .
V: TRBV29-1
D: TRBD1

DNA: TGTGCCAGCAGCACAAGGCTAGTAGCAGAGACCCAGTACTTC
CDR3: CASSTRLVAETQYF
J: TRBJ2-5
size: .
V: TRBV7-2
D: .

DNA: TGTGCCAGCAGTCCAGGGGGGGGCCCGGGGTACAATGAGCAGTTCTTC
CDR3: CASSPGGGPGYNEQFF
J: TRBJ2-1
size: .
V: TRBV28
D: .

DNA: TGCAGCGTTGAAGTAGGGACTTGGGGCTCCTACAATGAGCAGTTCTTC
CDR3: CSVEVGTWGSYNEQFF
J: TRBJ2-1
size: .
V: TRBV29-1
D: .

DNA: TGCGCCAGCAGCTTGGATCGGGTGGGGGAGACTGAAGCTTTCTTT
CDR3: CASSLDRVGETEAFF
J: TRBJ1-1
size: .
V: TRBV5-1
D: .

DNA: TGTGCCACCAGCAGACACCCTCCCCGGGTAATCGATGAGCAGTTCTTC
CDR3: CATSRHPPRVIDEQFF
J: TRBJ2-1
size: .
V: TRBV15
D: .

DNA: TGTGCCAGCTCCATGGGCCAAGGCTACACCTTC
CDR3: CASSMGQGYTF
J: TRBJ1-2
size: .
V: TRBV12-3/TRBV12-4
D: .

DNA: TGTGCCAGTAGTATAGATTCGGTGAACACTGAAGCTTTCTTT
CDR3: CASSIDSVNTEAFF
J: TRBJ1-1
size: .
V: TRBV19
D: .

DNA: TGTGCCAGCAGCGTAGGGGAGGGAAGGCCAGCCTACGAGCAGTACTTC
CDR3: CASSVGEGRPAYEQYF
J: TRBJ2-7
size: .
V: TRBV9
D: TRBD2